These T cell receptor beta chains were read from a single sample in a study of T cells in Graves' hyperthyroidism and ophthalmopathy. TCRdb recomputed calls from the multiplex PCR reads with MiXCR, one row per CDR3 protein. Among about 770,000 distinct CDR3 sequences listed, roughly 20% were seen once. The sequenced sample was blood. The source of these receptors is a woman aged 45-60 years with Graves' hyperthyroidism that later progressed to Graves' ophthalmopathy. The CDR3 runs from the conserved cysteine through the conserved F or W. The D gene is left open where the match is weak. Rows may omit the clone size; those that give it use once, few, many or a size class.

J	D	V	size	CDR3	DNA
TRBJ2-7	NA	TRBV20-1	many	CSATVWDGYEQYF	TGCAGTGCTACCGTTTGGGACGGTTACGAGCAGTACTTC
TRBJ2-7	NA	TRBV4-1	few	CASSQQGTPSSEQYF	TGCGCCAGCAGCCAGCAGGGTACGCCGTCTTCGGAGCAGTACTTC
TRBJ2-5	NA	TRBV10-3	many	CAISESVRGEETQYF	TGTGCCATCAGTGAGTCTGTCAGGGGTGAAGAGACCCAGTACTTC
TRBJ1-1	NA	TRBV6-9	few	CASSYAGAGTEAFF	TGTGCCAGCAGTTACGCGGGGGCGGGCACTGAAGCTTTCTTT
TRBJ2-7	TRBD1	TRBV2	NA	CAGLPESSWRRDRVGEQYF	TGTGCCGGACTCCCCGAGAGTAGTTGGCGCCGGGACAGGGTAGGCGAGCAGTACTTC
TRBJ1-1	NA	TRBV5-6	few	CASSQDGQGLPQGEAFF	TGTGCCAGCAGCCAAGACGGGCAGGGGTTACCCCAGGGTGAAGCTTTCTTT
TRBJ1-4	NA	TRBV20-1	NA	CSAQDTTNEKLFF	TGCAGTGCCCAGGACACAACTAATGAAAAACTGTTTTTT
TRBJ1-1	TRBD1	TRBV7-8	many	CASRNRGRGEAFF	TGTGCCAGCAGAAACAGGGGTAGAGGTGAAGCTTTCTTT
TRBJ1-1	TRBD1	TRBV12-3/TRBV12-4	many	CASSSQGGGDTEAFF	TGTGCCAGCAGCTCCCAGGGGGGTGGTGACACTGAAGCTTTCTTT
TRBJ1-5	TRBD1	TRBV9	NA	CASSGAGGQPQHF	TGTGCCAGCAGCGGTGCAGGGGGTCAGCCCCAGCATTTT
TRBJ2-5	TRBD2	TRBV20-1	NA	CSADRSGGAIETQYF	TGCAGCGCCGACAGGAGCGGGGGGGCCATCGAGACCCAGTACTTC
TRBJ1-1	TRBD1	TRBV20-1	NA	CSATGQSPEAFF	TGCAGTGCTACGGGACAGAGTCCCGAAGCTTTCTTT
TRBJ1-2	NA	TRBV14	few	CASSQDLGRGGGYTF	TGTGCCAGCAGCCAAGATCTGGGCAGGGGAGGAGGCTACACCTTC
TRBJ1-5	NA	TRBV20-1	NA	CSALGSGRSNQPQHF	TGCAGTGCCCTCGGGTCGGGTAGGAGCAATCAGCCCCAGCATTTT
TRBJ2-1	TRBD1	TRBV7-2	many	CASSFRGMVNNEQFF	TGTGCCAGCAGCTTCAGGGGGATGGTCAACAATGAGCAGTTCTTC
TRBJ2-7	NA	TRBV13	many	CASSPGTTPYEQYF	TGTGCCAGCAGCCCTGGGACAACACCCTACGAGCAGTACTTC
TRBJ2-3	NA	TRBV18	many	CASSPLATAGTDTQYF	TGTGCCAGCTCACCCCTCGCGACAGCAGGCACAGATACGCAGTATTTT
TRBJ1-5	NA	TRBV6-1	many	CASSWDQAINSNQPQHF	TGTGCCAGCAGTTGGGACCAAGCCATCAATAGCAATCAGCCCCAGCATTTT
TRBJ2-2	NA	TRBV19	NA	CASSIRTGALGSHTGELFF	TGTGCCAGTAGTATAAGGACCGGGGCACTCGGATCCCACACCGGGGAGCTGTTTTTT
TRBJ2-1	TRBD2	TRBV7-2	NA	CASRSTSVSYNEQFF	TGTGCCAGCAGGTCCACTAGCGTGTCCTACAATGAGCAGTTCTTC
TRBJ1-3	NA	TRBV20-1	once	CSANIGTFAQYF	TGCAGTGCTAACATTGGGACGTTTGCACAATATTTT
TRBJ2-1	NA	TRBV19	NA	CASTSVRDSEQFF	TGTGCCAGTACCTCGGTAAGGGATAGTGAGCAGTTCTTC
TRBJ2-7	NA	TRBV20-1	NA	CSADFSETYEQYF	TGCAGTGCTGACTTTTCTGAAACCTACGAGCAGTACTTC
TRBJ1-2	TRBD1	TRBV6-1	many	CASSEADPTGADYGYTF	TGTGCCAGCAGTGAAGCGGACCCGACAGGGGCCGACTATGGCTACACCTTC
TRBJ2-3	TRBD2	TRBV20-1	many	CSARPVRRGSTDTQYF	TGCAGTGCTAGACCCGTTAGGCGGGGGAGCACAGATACGCAGTATTTT